This entry concerns a single T cell receptor beta chain. Its antigen is currently unknown. Germline V CDR1 and CDR2: SGHTA, FQGTGA. The CDR3 loop spans 15 amino acids. The sample originates from a study of T cell clusters in autoimmune cytopenias. Study results and caveats: TRB repertoire shifts in secondary cytopenia and chronic lymphocytic leukemia mostly reflected lymphoma, not autoimmunity. Exclusive TRB clusters were about 3-fold more numerous in healthy donors than in active autoimmune hepatitis. Comparing secondary cytopenia with chronic lymphocytic leukemia showed no cluster-lack signature, apparently masked by lymphoma repertoire.

TRB rearrangements were amplified by touch-down multiplex PCR with mixed TRB-A/B primers. TCRdb reprocessed the multiplex PCR reads and keeps a single row for each CDR3 protein, giving no DNA. This sample's clone table lists some 6,900 distinct CDR3 sequences. TRB amplification used approximately 250 ng of peripheral blood genomic DNA. The same sample was also used in a study of T cell repertoires in aging, cancer and after chemotherapy.

The origin of this receptor is a human donor in good health. This chain links TRBV7-3 with TRBJ1-5. Material: peripheral blood. The CDR3 here is CASSRDIYSNQPQHF. Drawing the rest from reference TRBV7-3 and TRBJ1-5, the complete variable domain is GAGVSQTPSNKVTEKGKYVELRCDPISGHTALYWYRQSLGQGPEFLIYFQGTGAADDSGLPNDRFFAVRPEGSVSTLKIQRTERGDSAVYLCASSRDIYSNQPQHFGDGTRLSIL.